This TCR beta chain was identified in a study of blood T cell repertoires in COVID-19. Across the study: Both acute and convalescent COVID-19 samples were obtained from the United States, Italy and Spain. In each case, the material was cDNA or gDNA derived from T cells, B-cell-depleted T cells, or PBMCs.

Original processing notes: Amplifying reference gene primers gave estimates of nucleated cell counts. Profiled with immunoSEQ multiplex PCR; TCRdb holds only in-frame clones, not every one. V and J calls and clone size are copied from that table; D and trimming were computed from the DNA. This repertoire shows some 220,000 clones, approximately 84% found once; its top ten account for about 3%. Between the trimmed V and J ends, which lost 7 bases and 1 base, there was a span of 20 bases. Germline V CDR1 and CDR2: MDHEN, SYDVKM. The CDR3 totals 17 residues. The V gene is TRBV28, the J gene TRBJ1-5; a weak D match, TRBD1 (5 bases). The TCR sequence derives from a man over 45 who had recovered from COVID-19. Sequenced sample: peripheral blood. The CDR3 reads CASTSTGGWESNQPQHF. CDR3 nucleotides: TGTGCCAGCACCTCCACGGGGGGGTGGGAAAGCAATCAGCCCCAGCATTTT.